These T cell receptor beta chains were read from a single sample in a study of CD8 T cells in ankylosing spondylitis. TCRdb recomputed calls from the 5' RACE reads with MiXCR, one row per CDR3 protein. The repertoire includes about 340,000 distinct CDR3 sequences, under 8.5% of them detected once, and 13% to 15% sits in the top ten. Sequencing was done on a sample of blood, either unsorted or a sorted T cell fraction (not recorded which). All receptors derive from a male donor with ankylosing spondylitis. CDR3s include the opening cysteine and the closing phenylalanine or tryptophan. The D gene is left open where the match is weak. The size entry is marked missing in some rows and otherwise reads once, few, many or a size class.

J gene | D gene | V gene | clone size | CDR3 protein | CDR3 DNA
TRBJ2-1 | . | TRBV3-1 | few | CASSQADRNGEQFF | TGTGCCAGCAGCCAGGCGGACCGGAACGGTGAGCAGTTCTTC
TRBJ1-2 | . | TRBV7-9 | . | CASSGIGYTF | TGTGCCAGCAGCGGAATAGGCTACACCTTC
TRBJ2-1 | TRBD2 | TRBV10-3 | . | CAISGIWRVAGDNEQFF | TGTGCCATCAGCGGGATTTGGCGGGTAGCGGGAGACAATGAGCAGTTCTTC
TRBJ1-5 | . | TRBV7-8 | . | CASSPSGGLGQPQHF | TGTGCCAGCAGCCCCTCGGGGGGACTTGGTCAGCCCCAGCATTTT
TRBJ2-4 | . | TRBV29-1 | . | CSVRQTGVIQYF | TGCAGCGTTCGACAGACCGGGGTCATTCAGTACTTC
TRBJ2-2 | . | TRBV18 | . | CASSPSRFANTGELFF | TGTGCCAGCTCACCCAGTCGGTTCGCGAACACCGGGGAGCTGTTTTTT
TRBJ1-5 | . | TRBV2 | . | CASSPDGASNQPQHF | TGTGCCAGCAGTCCGGACGGAGCTAGCAATCAGCCCCAGCATTTT
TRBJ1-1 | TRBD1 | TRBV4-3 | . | CASSPTPGGGGTEAFF | TGCGCCAGCAGCCCGACCCCAGGGGGCGGTGGCACTGAAGCTTTCTTT
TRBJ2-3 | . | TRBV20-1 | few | CSAEHGARGTDTQYF | TGCAGTGCGGAACATGGGGCTAGAGGCACAGATACGCAGTATTTT
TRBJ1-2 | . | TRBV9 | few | CASSVSGFYTF | TGTGCCAGCAGCGTAAGCGGATTCTACACCTTC
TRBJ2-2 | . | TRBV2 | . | CASRLPKTVGELFF | TGTGCCAGCAGACTTCCGAAGACAGTCGGGGAGCTGTTTTTT
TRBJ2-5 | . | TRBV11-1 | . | CASSSAGYRQETQYF | TGTGCCAGCAGCTCCGCGGGATATCGTCAAGAGACCCAGTACTTC
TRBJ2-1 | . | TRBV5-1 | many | CASSLTTPLFYNEQFF | TGCGCCAGCAGCTTGACAACTCCCCTTTTTTACAATGAGCAGTTCTTC
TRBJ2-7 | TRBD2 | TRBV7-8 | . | CASSLPMKTSKAPHEQYF | TGTGCCAGCAGCCTCCCAATGAAGACTAGCAAGGCTCCCCACGAGCAGTACTTC
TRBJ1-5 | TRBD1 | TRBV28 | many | CASSAPQGGGNQPQHF | TGTGCCAGCAGTGCCCCACAGGGGGGTGGTAATCAGCCCCAGCATTTT
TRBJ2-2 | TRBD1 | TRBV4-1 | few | CASSRYRGYSAAGELFF | TGCGCCAGCAGCCGGTACAGGGGATATTCCGCGGCCGGGGAGCTGTTTTTT
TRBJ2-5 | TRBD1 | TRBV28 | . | CASSLWTGGKETQYF | TGTGCCAGCAGTTTGTGGACAGGGGGCAAAGAGACCCAGTACTTC
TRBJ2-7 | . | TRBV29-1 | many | CSVRRQSSYEQYF | TGCAGCGTGCGTAGACAGAGTTCCTACGAGCAGTACTTC
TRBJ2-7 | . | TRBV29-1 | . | CSVGEAPNEQYF | TGCAGCGTTGGCGAGGCCCCCAACGAGCAGTACTTC
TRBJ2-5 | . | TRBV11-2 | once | CASSSSGGSSETQYF | TGTGCCAGCAGCTCCTCGGGCGGGTCGTCAGAGACCCAGTACTTC
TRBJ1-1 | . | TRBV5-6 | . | CASSLGRRVNTEAFF | TGTGCCAGCAGCTTGGGGCGGCGGGTGAACACTGAAGCTTTCTTT
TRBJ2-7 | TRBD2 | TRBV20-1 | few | CSARAGGYEQYF | TGCAGTGCTAGAGCGGGAGGCTACGAGCAGTACTTC
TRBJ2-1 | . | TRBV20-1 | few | CSARDAVSSYNEQFF | TGCAGTGCTAGAGATGCGGTAAGCTCCTACAATGAGCAGTTCTTC
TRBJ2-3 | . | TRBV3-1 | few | CASSVIDTQYF | TGTGCCAGCAGCGTAATAGATACGCAGTATTTT
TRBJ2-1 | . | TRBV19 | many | CASSIWGREQFF | TGTGCCAGTAGTATTTGGGGTCGTGAGCAGTTCTTC
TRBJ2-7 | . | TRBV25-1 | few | CARIPPVLTGYNYEQYF | TGTGCCAGGATCCCGCCGGTCCTCACAGGGTACAACTACGAGCAGTACTTC
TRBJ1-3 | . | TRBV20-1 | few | CSARTDGNTIYF | TGCAGTGCGAGGACGGATGGAAACACCATATATTTT
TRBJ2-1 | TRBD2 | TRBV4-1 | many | CASSQMREGNEQFF | TGCGCCAGCAGCCAAATGCGGGAGGGGAATGAGCAGTTCTTC
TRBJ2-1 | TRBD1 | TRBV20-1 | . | CSAKDRARYEQFF | TGCAGTGCTAAGGACAGGGCGCGGTATGAGCAGTTCTTC
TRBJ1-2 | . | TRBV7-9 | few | CASSFRDGYGYTF | TGTGCCAGCAGTTTTAGGGATGGCTATGGCTACACCTTC
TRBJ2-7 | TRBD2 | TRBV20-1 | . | CSARDHRLAGAAGSFEQYF | TGCAGTGCTAGAGATCACAGACTAGCGGGAGCTGCGGGTTCGTTCGAGCAGTACTTC
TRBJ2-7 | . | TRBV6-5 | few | CASSYSETTAYEQYF | TGTGCCAGCAGTTACTCGGAGACAACGGCCTACGAGCAGTACTTC
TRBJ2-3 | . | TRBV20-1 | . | CSGEKSTDTQYF | TGCAGTGGAGAGAAGTCCACAGATACGCAGTATTTT
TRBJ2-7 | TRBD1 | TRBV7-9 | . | CASSLARQGIDEQYF | TGTGCCAGCAGCTTAGCAAGACAGGGTATCGACGAGCAGTACTTC
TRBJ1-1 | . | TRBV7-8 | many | CASSPRVGGLEAFF | TGTGCCAGCAGCCCCCGTGTAGGGGGTCTCGAAGCTTTCTTT
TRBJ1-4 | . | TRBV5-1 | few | CASSLIANEKLFF | TGCGCCAGCAGCTTAATAGCTAATGAAAAACTGTTTTTT
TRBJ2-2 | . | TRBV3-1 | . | CASSFFLGTGELFF | TGTGCCAGCAGCTTCTTCTTGGGGACCGGGGAGCTGTTTTTT
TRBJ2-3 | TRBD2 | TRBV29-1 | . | CSVRTGASGNMLLPDTQYF | TGCAGCGTGAGGACGGGGGCTAGCGGGAATATGCTCCTCCCAGATACGCAGTATTTT
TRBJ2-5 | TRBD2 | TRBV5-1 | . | CASSLKLAEETQYF | TGCGCCAGCAGCTTGAAACTAGCGGAAGAGACCCAGTACTTC
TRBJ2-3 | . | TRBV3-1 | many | CASSQKGPDTQYF | TGTGCCAGCAGCCAAAAGGGTCCAGATACGCAGTATTTT
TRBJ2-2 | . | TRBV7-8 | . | CASSLWSTNTGELFF | TGTGCCAGCAGCTTATGGTCAACGAACACCGGGGAGCTGTTTTTT
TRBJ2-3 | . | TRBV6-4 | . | CASSGGERDTQYF | TGTGCCAGCAGTGGTGGGGAAAGAGATACGCAGTATTTT
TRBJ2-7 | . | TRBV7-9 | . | CASSPPLVGFEQYF | TGTGCCAGCAGCCCCCCCTTGGTCGGGTTCGAGCAGTACTTC
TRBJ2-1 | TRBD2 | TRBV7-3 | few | CASSLPGETSGSYYNEQFF | TGTGCCAGCAGCCTCCCGGGCGAGACTAGCGGGAGCTACTACAATGAGCAGTTCTTC
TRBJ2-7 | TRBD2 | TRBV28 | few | CASRSGTSGRFYEQYF | TGTGCCAGCAGATCCGGGACTAGCGGGAGGTTCTACGAGCAGTACTTC
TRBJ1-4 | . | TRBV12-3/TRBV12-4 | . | CASSRNILSTNEKLFF | TGTGCCAGCAGTCGGAATATTCTCTCAACTAATGAAAAACTGTTTTTT